This T cell receptor (beta chain) is from a study of identical twins. This clonotype was detected ten times or more. Germline assignment: CDR1 SNHLY and CDR2 FYNNEI. The CDR3 spans 19 residues. The junction had 12 bases not matched to a gene; V was cut back by 3 bases and J by 4 bases. TCRdb reanalysed the 5' RACE reads using MiXCR and keeps one entry per CDR3 protein. The sample shows about 160,000 distinct CDR3 sequences, roughly 3.5% of them seen only once. The specimen sequenced was memory T cells sorted from blood. The chain is built from TRBV2 and TRBJ2-2; 12 nucleotides align to TRBD1. The source is a man in his late teens or twenties in good health. The CDR3 DNA reads TGTGCCAGCAGTGAGGGGGACAGGGGGCGACGGTTTGTCACCGGGGAGCTGTTTTTT. Its translation is CASSEGDRGRRFVTGELFF.